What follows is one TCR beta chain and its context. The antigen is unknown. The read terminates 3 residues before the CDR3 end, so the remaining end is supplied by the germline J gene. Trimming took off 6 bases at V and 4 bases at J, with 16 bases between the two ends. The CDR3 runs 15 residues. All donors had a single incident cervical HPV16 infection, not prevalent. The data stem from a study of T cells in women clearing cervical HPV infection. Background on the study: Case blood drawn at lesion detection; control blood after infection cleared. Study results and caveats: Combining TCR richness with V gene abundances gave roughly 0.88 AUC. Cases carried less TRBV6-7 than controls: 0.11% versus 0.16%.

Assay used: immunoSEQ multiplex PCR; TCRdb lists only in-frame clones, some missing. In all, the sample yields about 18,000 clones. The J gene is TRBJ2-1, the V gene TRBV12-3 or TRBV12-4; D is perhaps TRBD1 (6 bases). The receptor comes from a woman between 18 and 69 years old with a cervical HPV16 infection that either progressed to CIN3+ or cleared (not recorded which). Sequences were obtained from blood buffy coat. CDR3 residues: CASSPGGYDYNEQFF. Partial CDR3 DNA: TGTGCCAGCAGCCCTGGGGGCTATGATTACAATGAG.